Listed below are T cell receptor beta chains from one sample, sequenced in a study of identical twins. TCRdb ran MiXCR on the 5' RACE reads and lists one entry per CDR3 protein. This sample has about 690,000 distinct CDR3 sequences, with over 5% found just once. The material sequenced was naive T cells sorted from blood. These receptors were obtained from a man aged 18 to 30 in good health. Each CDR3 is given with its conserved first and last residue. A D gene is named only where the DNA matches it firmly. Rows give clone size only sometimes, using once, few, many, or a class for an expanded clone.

cdr3_nt: TGCAGCGTTGAGGGACAGGGGGCTTTTGCTTTCTTT
cdr3_aa: CSVEGQGAFAFF
cdr3_length: 12
v_call: TRBV29-1
j_call: TRBJ1-1
clone_size: many
d_call: TRBD1

cdr3_nt: TGTGCCAGCAAAGACTCCTCCTACAATGAGCAGTTCTTC
cdr3_aa: CASKDSSYNEQFF
cdr3_length: 13
v_call: TRBV12-3/TRBV12-4
j_call: TRBJ2-1
clone_size: many
d_call: -

cdr3_nt: TGCAGCGTTCATGCGGGGGGTACCGGGGAGCTGTTTTTT
cdr3_aa: CSVHAGGTGELFF
cdr3_length: 13
v_call: TRBV29-1
j_call: TRBJ2-2
clone_size: -
d_call: TRBD2

cdr3_nt: TGCGCCAGCAGCAAAAGGACAGGGGAGGTGTTGAATGAGCAGTTCTTC
cdr3_aa: CASSKRTGEVLNEQFF
cdr3_length: 16
v_call: TRBV5-1
j_call: TRBJ2-1
clone_size: -
d_call: TRBD1

cdr3_nt: TGTGCCAGCAGCACACAGGGGCCTTACAATGAGCAGTTCTTC
cdr3_aa: CASSTQGPYNEQFF
cdr3_length: 14
v_call: TRBV11-2
j_call: TRBJ2-1
clone_size: few
d_call: TRBD1

cdr3_nt: TGTGCCAGCAGCCTTAGGACAGGGGGGGATCACTATGGCTACACCTTC
cdr3_aa: CASSLRTGGDHYGYTF
cdr3_length: 16
v_call: TRBV7-2
j_call: TRBJ1-2
clone_size: many
d_call: TRBD1

cdr3_nt: TGCGCCAGCAGACCCTATAGCAATCAGCCCCAGCATTTT
cdr3_aa: CASRPYSNQPQHF
cdr3_length: 13
v_call: TRBV5-1
j_call: TRBJ1-5
clone_size: few
d_call: -

cdr3_nt: TGCGCCAGCAGCCAAGACTGGAGGGAAGAAACTGAAGCTTTCTTT
cdr3_aa: CASSQDWREETEAFF
cdr3_length: 15
v_call: TRBV4-3
j_call: TRBJ1-1
clone_size: many
d_call: -

cdr3_nt: TGTGCCACCAGTGATCACCCCGTGGGACACCTGAATGAGCAGTTCTTC
cdr3_aa: CATSDHPVGHLNEQFF
cdr3_length: 16
v_call: TRBV24-1
j_call: TRBJ2-1
clone_size: many
d_call: -

cdr3_nt: TGTGCCACCAGCAACCCACTTGGTCCGGAGACCCAGTACTTC
cdr3_aa: CATSNPLGPETQYF
cdr3_length: 14
v_call: TRBV15
j_call: TRBJ2-5
clone_size: -
d_call: -

cdr3_nt: TGTGCCACCAACTCGGGCAGCTACAATGAGCAGTTCTTC
cdr3_aa: CATNSGSYNEQFF
cdr3_length: 13
v_call: TRBV12-3/TRBV12-4
j_call: TRBJ2-1
clone_size: many
d_call: -

cdr3_nt: TGCAGTGCAACCCCGATAGCTAACTATGGCTACACCTTC
cdr3_aa: CSATPIANYGYTF
cdr3_length: 13
v_call: TRBV20-1
j_call: TRBJ1-2
clone_size: many
d_call: -

cdr3_nt: TGTGCCAGCAGCCAAGAAGAAAACAGGGGCAAACAGCCCCAGCATTTT
cdr3_aa: CASSQEENRGKQPQHF
cdr3_length: 16
v_call: TRBV4-2
j_call: TRBJ1-5
clone_size: few
d_call: TRBD1

cdr3_nt: TGTGCCAGCAGTGACGGACAGCATAGCAATCAGCCCCAGCATTTT
cdr3_aa: CASSDGQHSNQPQHF
cdr3_length: 15
v_call: TRBV7-9
j_call: TRBJ1-5
clone_size: few
d_call: -

cdr3_nt: TGCAGTGCTAGAGATTCGAGGGCGGCGGGTGAAGCTTTCTTT
cdr3_aa: CSARDSRAAGEAFF
cdr3_length: 14
v_call: TRBV20-1
j_call: TRBJ1-1
clone_size: many
d_call: -

cdr3_nt: TGTGCCAGCAGTTACCCTTCAGAAGGGGCAGACACTGAAGCTTTCTTT
cdr3_aa: CASSYPSEGADTEAFF
cdr3_length: 16
v_call: TRBV6-2/TRBV6-3
j_call: TRBJ1-1
clone_size: many
d_call: -

cdr3_nt: TGTGCCAGCAGTTACTTGGGGGGAGGCGACGAGCAGTACTTC
cdr3_aa: CASSYLGGGDEQYF
cdr3_length: 14
v_call: TRBV6-5
j_call: TRBJ2-7
clone_size: few
d_call: -

cdr3_nt: TGTGCCAGCAGCGCACCGAACACTGAAGCTTTCTTT
cdr3_aa: CASSAPNTEAFF
cdr3_length: 12
v_call: TRBV9
j_call: TRBJ1-1
clone_size: many
d_call: -

cdr3_nt: TGTGCCAGCAGCTTAACTGGGGGAAAAGGGGCCAACGTCCTGACTTTC
cdr3_aa: CASSLTGGKGANVLTF
cdr3_length: 16
v_call: TRBV7-3
j_call: TRBJ2-6
clone_size: -
d_call: -

cdr3_nt: TGCGCCAGCAGCTTGGACAGGGGGCTTCACTCACCCCTCCACTTT
cdr3_aa: CASSLDRGLHSPLHF
cdr3_length: 15
v_call: TRBV5-1
j_call: TRBJ1-6
clone_size: -
d_call: TRBD1

cdr3_nt: TGTGCCAGTAGGTCCAGGGGAGAGGATGAGCAGTTCTTC
cdr3_aa: CASRSRGEDEQFF
cdr3_length: 13
v_call: TRBV19
j_call: TRBJ2-1
clone_size: -
d_call: -

cdr3_nt: TGTGCCAGCAGTGACGGACAGGAGCAGTTCTTC
cdr3_aa: CASSDGQEQFF
cdr3_length: 11
v_call: TRBV6-5
j_call: TRBJ2-1
clone_size: -
d_call: -

cdr3_nt: TGTGCCAGCAGCGAGTTACAGGGTGCAGAGACCCAGTACTTC
cdr3_aa: CASSELQGAETQYF
cdr3_length: 14
v_call: TRBV4-2
j_call: TRBJ2-5
clone_size: -
d_call: -

cdr3_nt: TGCAGTGCTATAAAGGGTAGCGGCGACTACAATGAGCAGTTCTTC
cdr3_aa: CSAIKGSGDYNEQFF
cdr3_length: 15
v_call: TRBV20-1
j_call: TRBJ2-1
clone_size: many
d_call: -

cdr3_nt: TGCAGTGCTAGGGGGTTTACAGGCAAGAGGATTAGCACAGATACGCAGTATTTT
cdr3_aa: CSARGFTGKRISTDTQYF
cdr3_length: 18
v_call: TRBV20-1
j_call: TRBJ2-3
clone_size: -
d_call: -

cdr3_nt: TGTGCCATCACTGAGGGGTCCGGGGAGCTGTTTTTT
cdr3_aa: CAITEGSGELFF
cdr3_length: 12
v_call: TRBV10-3
j_call: TRBJ2-2
clone_size: many
d_call: -

cdr3_nt: TGTGCCAGCAGCTACAGACTAGCGGGAGGGCCTGGCAATGAGCAGTTCTTC
cdr3_aa: CASSYRLAGGPGNEQFF
cdr3_length: 17
v_call: TRBV11-2
j_call: TRBJ2-1
clone_size: -
d_call: TRBD2

cdr3_nt: TGCAGTGCTAGGGGTTCACTTTACAATGAGCAGTTCTTC
cdr3_aa: CSARGSLYNEQFF
cdr3_length: 13
v_call: TRBV20-1
j_call: TRBJ2-1
clone_size: -
d_call: -

cdr3_nt: TGTGCCAGCAGTCCAGCGGGAGGATCGACGGTGAATGAGCAGTTCTTC
cdr3_aa: CASSPAGGSTVNEQFF
cdr3_length: 16
v_call: TRBV28
j_call: TRBJ2-1
clone_size: many
d_call: TRBD2

cdr3_nt: TGCAGCGTCGACACGTTGGGCTCGGGAAAACTGTTTTTT
cdr3_aa: CSVDTLGSGKLFF
cdr3_length: 13
v_call: TRBV29-1
j_call: TRBJ1-4
clone_size: many
d_call: -

cdr3_nt: TGTGCCAGCAGGGAGACAGGGGGAACGAACACCGGGGGGCTGTTTTTT
cdr3_aa: CASRETGGTNTGGLFF
cdr3_length: 16
v_call: TRBV3-1
j_call: TRBJ2-2
clone_size: -
d_call: TRBD1

cdr3_nt: TGTGCCAGCAGTTTCGGGACAGGGAGATCGCCCCAGCATTTT
cdr3_aa: CASSFGTGRSPQHF
cdr3_length: 14
v_call: TRBV12-3/TRBV12-4
j_call: TRBJ1-5
clone_size: many
d_call: TRBD1

cdr3_nt: TGCGCCAGCAGCCAAAGGGACAGGGGGTCTCCCCAGCATTTT
cdr3_aa: CASSQRDRGSPQHF
cdr3_length: 14
v_call: TRBV4-3
j_call: TRBJ1-5
clone_size: many
d_call: TRBD1

cdr3_nt: TGCAGCGTTGATATGGGAGTACTGGGCGAGCAGTACTTC
cdr3_aa: CSVDMGVLGEQYF
cdr3_length: 13
v_call: TRBV29-1
j_call: TRBJ2-7
clone_size: many
d_call: -

cdr3_nt: TGTGCCTGGAGTGTAGGCGCCGGCTCGGATGAGCAGTTCTTC
cdr3_aa: CAWSVGAGSDEQFF
cdr3_length: 14
v_call: TRBV30
j_call: TRBJ2-1
clone_size: few
d_call: -

cdr3_nt: TGCAGTGCTAGAGATTTCGCAGAGGCTGGAGATACGCAGTATTTT
cdr3_aa: CSARDFAEAGDTQYF
cdr3_length: 15
v_call: TRBV20-1
j_call: TRBJ2-3
clone_size: -
d_call: -

cdr3_nt: TGCGCCAGCAGCGAAAAAGACAGGGTCCAAGAGACCCAGTACTTC
cdr3_aa: CASSEKDRVQETQYF
cdr3_length: 15
v_call: TRBV4-1
j_call: TRBJ2-5
clone_size: many
d_call: TRBD1

cdr3_nt: TGTGCCAGCTCACCACCGAACGGAGGAAATGAGCAGTTCTTC
cdr3_aa: CASSPPNGGNEQFF
cdr3_length: 14
v_call: TRBV18
j_call: TRBJ2-1
clone_size: -
d_call: -

cdr3_nt: TGTGCCAGCAGATCCCGGGACAGGGACTTGGGAGCTTTCTTT
cdr3_aa: CASRSRDRDLGAFF
cdr3_length: 14
v_call: TRBV11-2
j_call: TRBJ1-1
clone_size: few
d_call: TRBD1

cdr3_nt: TGCGCCAGCAGCCAATTCACCTCCGGGACTAGCGGGAGGACAGATACGCAGTATTTT
cdr3_aa: CASSQFTSGTSGRTDTQYF
cdr3_length: 19
v_call: TRBV4-1
j_call: TRBJ2-3
clone_size: many
d_call: TRBD2

cdr3_nt: TGCGCCAGCAGCGGGACTAGCGGGAGGGCCGAGGAGACCCAGTACTTC
cdr3_aa: CASSGTSGRAEETQYF
cdr3_length: 16
v_call: TRBV5-1
j_call: TRBJ2-5
clone_size: few
d_call: TRBD2

cdr3_nt: TGTGCCAGCAGTTTGGGCGACGGGGAAAAACTGTTTTTT
cdr3_aa: CASSLGDGEKLFF
cdr3_length: 13
v_call: TRBV2
j_call: TRBJ1-4
clone_size: few
d_call: -

cdr3_nt: TGTGCCAGCAGCCTGGGACAGGGTATCTCCTACAATGAGCAGTTCTTC
cdr3_aa: CASSLGQGISYNEQFF
cdr3_length: 16
v_call: TRBV12-3/TRBV12-4
j_call: TRBJ2-1
clone_size: many
d_call: TRBD1

cdr3_nt: TGCGCCAGCAGCGCGGGACAGGGCACCGCACTTAATGAAAAACTGTTTTTT
cdr3_aa: CASSAGQGTALNEKLFF
cdr3_length: 17
v_call: TRBV5-1
j_call: TRBJ1-4
clone_size: -
d_call: TRBD1

cdr3_nt: TGTGCCAGCTCACCAAATACAGGAAACACTGAAGCTTTCTTT
cdr3_aa: CASSPNTGNTEAFF
cdr3_length: 14
v_call: TRBV18
j_call: TRBJ1-1
clone_size: many
d_call: -

cdr3_nt: TGCGCCAGCAGCTTGGGTCCAGTCAGGACCTACAATGAGCAGTTCTTC
cdr3_aa: CASSLGPVRTYNEQFF
cdr3_length: 16
v_call: TRBV5-1
j_call: TRBJ2-1
clone_size: many
d_call: -

cdr3_nt: TGCGCCAGCAGCGAAGGGACAACGAACACTGAAGCTTTCTTT
cdr3_aa: CASSEGTTNTEAFF
cdr3_length: 14
v_call: TRBV5-1
j_call: TRBJ1-1
clone_size: few
d_call: -

cdr3_nt: TGCAGTGCCAAACAGGGGGTGGGTCAGCCCCAGCATTTT
cdr3_aa: CSAKQGVGQPQHF
cdr3_length: 13
v_call: TRBV20-1
j_call: TRBJ1-5
clone_size: few
d_call: TRBD1

cdr3_nt: TGTGCCAGCAGCGGGGGGGGTCAGGCTCCTAGCACAGATACGCAGTATTTT
cdr3_aa: CASSGGGQAPSTDTQYF
cdr3_length: 17
v_call: TRBV7-8
j_call: TRBJ2-3
clone_size: few
d_call: TRBD2